The source of this TCR beta chain is a study of vaccination and CD4 T cells after COVID-19. Treatment noted: approximately 9-day PBMC culture with coronavirus spike peptide pools or control peptides (ViraFEST assay). Sequenced with the Oncomine TCR Beta short-read assay was DNA taken from cultured CD4+ T cells. The source of extracted genomic DNA was cultured CD4+ T cells. MiXCR, run by TCRdb on the PCR reads, gives a single entry per CDR3 protein. In the table there are some 13,000 distinct CDR3 sequences, around 30% of which are singletons. Of note for this clonotype: Its antigen is currently unknown.

The sequenced material came from CD4+ T cells from blood, cultured in vitro. This TCR was recovered from a human donor who had recovered from COVID-19.

The CDR3 spells CAISDASANYGYTF. As DNA, the CDR3 is TGTGCCATCAGTGACGCCTCGGCTAACTATGGCTACACCTTC. V usage is TRBV10-3 and J usage is TRBJ1-2; D gene unclear. V gave up 3 bases and J gave up 0 bases, with 8 bases separating them. The CDR3 contains 14 residues. Germline lookup yields CDR1 ENHRY and CDR2 SYGVKD.